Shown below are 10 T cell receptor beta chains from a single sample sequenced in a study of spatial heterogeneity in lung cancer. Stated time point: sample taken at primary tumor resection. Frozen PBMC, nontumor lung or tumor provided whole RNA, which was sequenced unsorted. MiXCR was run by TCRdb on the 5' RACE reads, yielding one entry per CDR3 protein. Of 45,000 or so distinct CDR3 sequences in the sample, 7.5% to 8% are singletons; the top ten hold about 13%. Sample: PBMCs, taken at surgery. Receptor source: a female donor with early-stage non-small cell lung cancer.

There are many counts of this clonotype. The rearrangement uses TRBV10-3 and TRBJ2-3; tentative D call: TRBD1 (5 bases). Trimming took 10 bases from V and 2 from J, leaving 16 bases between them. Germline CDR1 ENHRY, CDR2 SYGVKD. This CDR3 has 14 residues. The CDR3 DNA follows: TGTGCCAGCACTCAGGGCTCCCTCACAGATACGCAGTATTTT. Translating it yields CASTQGSLTDTQYF.

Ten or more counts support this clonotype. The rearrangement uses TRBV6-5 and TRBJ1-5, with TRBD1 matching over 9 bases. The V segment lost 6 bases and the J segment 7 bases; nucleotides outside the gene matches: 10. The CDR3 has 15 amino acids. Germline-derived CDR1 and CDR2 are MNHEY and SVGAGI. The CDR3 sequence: CASRRDRAGGQPQHF. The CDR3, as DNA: TGTGCCAGCAGGAGGGACAGGGCTGGCGGGCAGCCCCAGCATTTT.

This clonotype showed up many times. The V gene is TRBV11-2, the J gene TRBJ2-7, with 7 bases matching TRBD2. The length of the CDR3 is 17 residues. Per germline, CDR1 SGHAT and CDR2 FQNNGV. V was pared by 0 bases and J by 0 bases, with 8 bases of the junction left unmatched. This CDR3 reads CASSLEVPSGSSYEQYF. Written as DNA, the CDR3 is TGTGCCAGCAGCTTAGAAGTCCCTAGCGGTAGCTCCTACGAGCAGTACTTC.

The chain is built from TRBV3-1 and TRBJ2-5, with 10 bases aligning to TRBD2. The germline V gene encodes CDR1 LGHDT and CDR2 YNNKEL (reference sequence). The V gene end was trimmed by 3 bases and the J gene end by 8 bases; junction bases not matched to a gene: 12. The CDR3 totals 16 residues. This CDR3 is CASSHQAGGILDTQYF. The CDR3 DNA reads TGTGCCAGCAGCCATCAAGCGGGGGGGATCCTGGATACCCAGTACTTC.

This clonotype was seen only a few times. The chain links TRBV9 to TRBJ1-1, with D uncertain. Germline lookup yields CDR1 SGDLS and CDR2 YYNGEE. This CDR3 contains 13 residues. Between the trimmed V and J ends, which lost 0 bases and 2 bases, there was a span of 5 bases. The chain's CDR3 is CASSVESNTEAFF. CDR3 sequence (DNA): TGTGCCAGCAGCGTAGAGTCTAACACTGAAGCTTTCTTT.

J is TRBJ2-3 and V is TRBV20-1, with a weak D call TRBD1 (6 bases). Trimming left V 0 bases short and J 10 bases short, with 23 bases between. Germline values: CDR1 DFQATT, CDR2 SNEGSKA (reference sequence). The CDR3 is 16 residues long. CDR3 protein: CSARDRLGAGSNAQYF. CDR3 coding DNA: TGCAGTGCTAGAGATAGGTTGGGGGCAGGGAGTAACGCGCAGTATTTT.

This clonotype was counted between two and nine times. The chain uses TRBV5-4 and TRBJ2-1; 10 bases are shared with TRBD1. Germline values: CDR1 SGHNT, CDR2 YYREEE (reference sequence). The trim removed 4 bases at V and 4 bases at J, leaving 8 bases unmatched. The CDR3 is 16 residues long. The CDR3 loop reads CASSQKTGGFYNEQFF. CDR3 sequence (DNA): TGTGCCAGCAGCCAGAAGACAGGGGGCTTTTACAATGAGCAGTTCTTC.

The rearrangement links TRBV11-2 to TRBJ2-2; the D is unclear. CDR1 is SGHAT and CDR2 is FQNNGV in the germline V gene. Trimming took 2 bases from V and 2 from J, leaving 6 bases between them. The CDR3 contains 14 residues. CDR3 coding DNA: TGTGCCAGCAGCTTATTGCAAAACACCGGGGAGCTGTTTTTT. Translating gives CASSLLQNTGELFF.

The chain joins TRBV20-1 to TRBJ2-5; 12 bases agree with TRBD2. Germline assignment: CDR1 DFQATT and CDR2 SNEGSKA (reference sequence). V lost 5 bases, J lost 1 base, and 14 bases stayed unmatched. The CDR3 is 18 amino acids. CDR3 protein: CSARTRLTSGGPQETQYF. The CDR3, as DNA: TGCAGTGCTCGCACCCGTTTGACTAGCGGGGGCCCCCAAGAGACCCAGTACTTC.

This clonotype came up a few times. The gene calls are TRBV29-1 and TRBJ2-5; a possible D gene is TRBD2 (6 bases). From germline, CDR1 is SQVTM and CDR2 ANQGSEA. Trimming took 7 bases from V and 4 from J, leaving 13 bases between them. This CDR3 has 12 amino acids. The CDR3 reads CSGGGVRETQYF. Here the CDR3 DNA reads TGCAGCGGAGGAGGGGTTAGAGAGACCCAGTACTTC.